These 3 T cell receptor beta chains share one sample of origin, sequenced in a study of control samples from healthy donors and cancer patients. The repertoire was sequenced with immunoSEQ multiplex PCR; TCRdb's copy has only in-frame clones and lacks some. The repertoire holds about 21,000 clones, with approximately 80% as singletons. The sample consisted of PBMCs. The receptor set was obtained from a man in his fifties or sixties with colorectal cancer.

The V and J genes are TRBV6-5 and TRBJ1-1; D is unresolved. This CDR3 spans 14 amino acids. V lost 1 base to trimming and J lost 1 base, with 7 bases between them. The germline V gene has CDR1 MNHEY and CDR2 SVGAGI. In DNA, the CDR3 is TGTGCCAGCAGTTACTGGGGAGAGAACACTGAAGCTTTCTTT. Its translation: CASSYWGENTEAFF.

The chain combines TRBV5-1 with TRBJ2-3; weak D call: TRBD2 (7 bases). V gave up 4 bases and J gave up 1 base, with 19 bases separating them. This CDR3 has 17 residues. CDR1 and CDR2 (germline): SGHRS, YFSETQ. CDR3 in amino acids: CASSRGQRGDGTDTQYF. CDR3 DNA sequence: TGCGCCAGCAGCCGGGGACAACGGGGGGACGGCACAGATACGCAGTATTTT.

The chain links TRBV6-6 to TRBJ1-5; D gene ambiguous. This CDR3 is built from 14 residues. V lost 1 base and J 3 bases, leaving 7 bases between the germline ends. Germline V gene sequence: CDR1 MNHNY, CDR2 SVGAGI (reference sequence). This chain's CDR3 is CASSYFGVNQPQHF. The CDR3 DNA reads as TGTGCCAGCAGTTACTTTGGGGTCAATCAGCCCCAGCATTTT.